This TCR beta chain was documented in a study of PD-L1 blockade in urothelial cancer. At the level of the study: At 6 weeks and at 3 weeks (second dose) after treatment start, blood was analyzed. Typically, measured as a median, blood samples had approximately 130,000 T cells.

Specified time point: pretreatment peripheral blood. V trimming: 8 bases; J trimming: 3 bases; junction bases outside the gene matches: 13. CDR1 ENHRY and CDR2 SYGVKD come from the germline V gene. The CDR3 runs to 15 residues. Clones were sequenced by immunoSEQ multiplex PCR, and TCRdb holds only the in-frame ones, with some missing. The data hold 95,000 or so clones, with 87% observed a single time. J is TRBJ2-7 and V is TRBV10-3; 7 bases match TRBD2. The clonotype comes from a man aged 55 to 70 with urothelial cancer. Sequences were derived from PBMCs, sampled around atezolizumab (anti-PD-L1) treatment. The DNA for the CDR3 is TGTGCCATCCAGGACGGAAGCGGGGCCCGCTACGAGCAGTACTTC. It translates to CAIQDGSGARYEQYF.